These T cell receptor beta chains were read from a single sample in a study of control samples from healthy donors and cancer patients. Assay used: immunoSEQ multiplex PCR; TCRdb lists only in-frame clones, some missing. Of roughly 370,000 clones listed, about 93% are singletons. The sequenced sample consisted of PBMCs. The receptors shown here come from a man between 40 and 49 years old with head and neck cancer. CDR3s include the opening cysteine and the closing phenylalanine or tryptophan. D genes are given only for firm matches. Rows give clone size only sometimes, using once, few, many, or a class for an expanded clone.

TRBV5-1	once	-	TRBJ2-5	CASSLEGGLETQYF	TGCGCCAGCAGCTTGGAGGGCGGGCTCGAGACCCAGTACTTC
TRBV18	-	-	TRBJ2-7	CASSQTMDRISSYEQYF	TGTGCCAGCTCTCAAACCATGGACAGAATCAGCTCCTACGAGCAGTACTTC
TRBV6-1	-	-	TRBJ2-3	CASSDPGTDTQYF	TGTGCCAGCAGTGACCCAGGCACAGATACGCAGTATTTT
TRBV7-2	-	-	TRBJ2-5	CASSLLALKMETQYF	TGTGCCAGCAGCCTCCTAGCTTTAAAGATGGAGACCCAGTACTTC
TRBV10-3	-	-	TRBJ2-7	CAITPDFSYEQYF	TGTGCCATCACTCCTGATTTTTCCTACGAGCAGTACTTC
TRBV27	-	TRBD2	TRBJ2-7	CASRSRPGLAAYEQYF	TGTGCCAGCAGAAGTAGACCGGGACTAGCGGCCTACGAGCAGTACTTC
TRBV6-6	-	-	TRBJ2-7	CATSMDYEQYF	TGTGCCACCTCGATGGACTACGAGCAGTACTTC
TRBV28	-	-	TRBJ2-3	CASSPAADTQYF	TGTGCCAGCAGTCCAGCGGCAGATACGCAGTATTTT
TRBV5-4	-	-	TRBJ2-5	CASSSAGSQETQYF	TGTGCCAGCAGCTCTGCGGGCTCCCAAGAGACCCAGTACTTC
TRBV15	few	-	TRBJ2-7	CATSRENYYEQYF	TGTGCCACCAGCAGAGAAAATTACTACGAGCAGTACTTC
TRBV29-1	-	-	TRBJ2-3	CSVEVLNVDTQYF	TGCAGCGTTGAAGTCCTAAATGTAGATACGCAGTATTTT
TRBV7-3	-	-	TRBJ1-1	CASRKQGLADTEAFF	TGTGCCAGCAGAAAACAGGGTTTGGCGGACACTGAAGCTTTCTTT
TRBV6-6	-	-	TRBJ2-7	CASSYQGNYEQYF	TGTGCCAGCAGTTACCAGGGGAACTACGAGCAGTACTTC
TRBV18	-	-	TRBJ2-2	CASSLPPGTNTGELFF	TGTGCCAGCTCGCTTCCCCCGGGAACGAACACCGGGGAGCTGTTTTTT
TRBV3-1/TRBV3-2	once	-	TRBJ2-2	CASSQGSVNTGELFF	TGTGCCAGCAGCCAAGGGTCGGTAAACACCGGGGAGCTGTTTTTT